The rows below give T cell receptor beta chains drawn from one sample of a study of blood T cell repertoires in COVID-19. Profiled with immunoSEQ multiplex PCR; TCRdb holds only in-frame clones, not every one. The table lists over 400,000 clones, less than 90% of them singletons. Sequenced: PBMCs or T cells enriched from blood (not recorded which). Receptors were obtained from a woman in her sixties who had recovered from COVID-19. The CDR3 runs from the conserved cysteine through the conserved F or W. A D gene is named only where the DNA matches it firmly. Not all rows give a size; the values are once, few, many and, for expanded clones, a class.

V: TRBV9; J: TRBJ2-3; D: .; size: .; CDR3: CASSALGGTSTDTQYF; DNA: TGTGCCAGCAGCGCCTTGGGGGGAACTAGCACAGATACGCAGTATTTT
V: TRBV24-1; J: TRBJ1-1; D: TRBD1; size: .; CDR3: CATRPAGDRGEAFF; DNA: TGTGCCACCAGACCGGCGGGGGACAGGGGTGAAGCTTTCTTT
V: TRBV5-5; J: TRBJ1-6; D: TRBD1; size: .; CDR3: CASSSQGADSPLHF; DNA: TGTGCCAGCAGCTCTCAGGGGGCTGATTCACCCCTCCACTTT
V: TRBV11-2; J: TRBJ1-2; D: .; size: .; CDR3: CASSLAANYGYTF; DNA: TGTGCCAGCAGCCTGGCGGCTAACTATGGCTACACCTTC
V: TRBV6-1; J: TRBJ2-1; D: TRBD2; size: .; CDR3: CASSEMISGGYIEQFF; DNA: TGTGCCAGCAGTGAAATGATTAGCGGGGGGTATATTGAGCAGTTCTTC
V: TRBV7-2; J: TRBJ2-3; D: TRBD2; size: .; CDR3: CASSWGGMGTDTQYF; DNA: TGTGCCAGCAGCTGGGGGGGGATGGGGACAGATACGCAGTATTTT
V: TRBV19; J: TRBJ2-7; D: .; size: few; CDR3: CASSIGGARGYEQYF; DNA: TGTGCCAGTAGTATAGGTGGCGCACGGGGGTACGAGCAGTACTTC
V: TRBV5-4; J: TRBJ2-3; D: TRBD2; size: .; CDR3: CASSLWFKRGGRASTDTQYF; DNA: TGTGCCAGCAGCTTATGGTTCAAGCGGGGGGGCCGCGCTAGCACAGATACGCAGTATTTT
V: TRBV4-2; J: TRBJ1-3; D: TRBD1; size: .; CDR3: CASSQDWDSSGNTIYF; DNA: TGTGCCAGCAGCCAAGATTGGGACAGCTCTGGAAACACCATATATTTT
V: TRBV7-2; J: TRBJ1-1; D: .; size: few; CDR3: CASSLGQRNTEAFF; DNA: TGTGCCAGCAGCTTAGGACAGAGAAACACTGAAGCTTTCTTT
V: TRBV4-1; J: TRBJ1-5; D: .; size: .; CDR3: CASSQAIYQPQHF; DNA: TGCGCCAGCAGCCAAGCCATTTATCAGCCCCAGCATTTT
V: TRBV15; J: TRBJ2-5; D: .; size: once; CDR3: CATSSKPTGTTQYF; DNA: TGTGCCACCAGCAGCAAACCCACAGGGACGACCCAGTACTTC
V: TRBV2; J: TRBJ1-6; D: .; size: .; CDR3: CASSAVSFNSPLHF; DNA: TGTGCCAGCAGTGCTGTTAGCTTCAATTCACCCCTCCACTTT
V: TRBV5-1; J: TRBJ2-5; D: TRBD2; size: .; CDR3: CASSKTTGLEETQYF; DNA: TGCGCCAGCAGCAAAACCACGGGACTAGAAGAGACCCAGTACTTC
V: TRBV7-9; J: TRBJ2-2; D: .; size: .; CDR3: CASSLERDKGSWELFF; DNA: TGTGCCAGCAGCTTAGAGCGGGACAAAGGGTCCTGGGAGCTGTTTTTT
V: TRBV24-1; J: TRBJ1-1; D: .; size: .; CDR3: CATSDSQSGLMTEAFF; DNA: TGTGCCACCAGTGATTCCCAGTCAGGGCTGATGACTGAAGCTTTCTTT
V: TRBV5-1; J: TRBJ2-5; D: .; size: .; CDR3: CASSLPGRVDTQYF; DNA: TGCGCCAGCAGCCTGCCGGGCAGGGTGGATACCCAGTACTTC
V: TRBV24-1; J: TRBJ2-2; D: .; size: .; CDR3: CATSGQFNTGELFF; DNA: TGTGCCACCAGTGGACAGTTTAACACCGGGGAGCTGTTTTTT
V: TRBV3-1/TRBV3-2; J: TRBJ2-7; D: TRBD2; size: once; CDR3: CASSSSGARSYEQYF; DNA: TGTGCCAGCAGCTCTAGCGGGGCACGATCCTACGAGCAGTACTTC
V: TRBV7-2; J: TRBJ2-5; D: TRBD2; size: .; CDR3: CASSFQRGGGETQYF; DNA: TGTGCCAGCAGCTTTCAGCGGGGGGGCGGAGAGACCCAGTACTTC
V: TRBV12-3/TRBV12-4; J: TRBJ1-6; D: TRBD1; size: .; CDR3: CASTLTGFSPLHF; DNA: TGTGCCAGCACCCTGACAGGGTTCTCACCCCTCCACTTT
V: TRBV9; J: TRBJ1-3; D: TRBD1; size: .; CDR3: CASSPQTGAGNTIYF; DNA: TGTGCCAGCAGCCCGCAGACAGGGGCTGGAAACACCATATATTTT
V: TRBV10-1; J: TRBJ2-7; D: .; size: .; CDR3: CARPSGAPFDEQYF; DNA: TGCGCCAGGCCCTCTGGGGCCCCCTTCGACGAGCAGTACTTC
V: TRBV20-1; J: TRBJ1-5; D: .; size: .; CDR3: CSASANVGNQPQHF; DNA: TGCAGTGCTAGTGCTAACGTGGGCAATCAGCCCCAGCATTTT
V: TRBV18; J: TRBJ1-1; D: .; size: .; CDR3: CASSPQGQNTEAFF; DNA: TGTGCCAGCTCACCACAGGGGCAGAACACTGAAGCTTTCTTT
V: TRBV7-8; J: TRBJ2-4; D: .; size: .; CDR3: CASSSGGTEPLAKNIQYF; DNA: TGTGCCAGCAGCTCAGGGGGGACAGAGCCCCTAGCCAAAAACATTCAGTACTTC
V: TRBV19; J: TRBJ1-2; D: TRBD1; size: .; CDR3: CASSLDRGNYGYTF; DNA: TGTGCCAGTAGTCTGGACAGGGGGAACTATGGCTACACCTTC
V: TRBV7-2; J: TRBJ2-1; D: .; size: .; CDR3: CASSLAGSSSYNEQFF; DNA: TGTGCCAGCAGCTTGGCCGGGAGTTCCTCCTACAATGAGCAGTTCTTC
V: TRBV7-2; J: TRBJ2-1; D: .; size: .; CDR3: CASSPSSYNEQFF; DNA: TGTGCCAGCAGCCCGAGCTCCTACAATGAGCAGTTCTTC
V: TRBV19; J: TRBJ1-2; D: TRBD1; size: .; CDR3: CASSIVWRQGDYGYTF; DNA: TGTGCCAGTAGTATAGTATGGAGACAGGGGGACTATGGCTACACCTTC
V: TRBV4-1; J: TRBJ1-2; D: .; size: .; CDR3: CASSARQAGNYGYTF; DNA: TGCGCCAGCAGCGCCAGACAGGCGGGCAACTATGGCTACACCTTC